This TCR beta chain was captured in a study of radiation and T cells in renal cell carcinoma. Noted time point: baseline pretreatment blood. Specified treatment: 15 Gy SBRT to primary tumor, nephrectomy 4 weeks later. Radiation-treated patients gave blood at baseline, week 2 and week 4. Clear cell pathology was present in this patient's renal cell carcinoma. Germline lookup yields CDR1 MNHEY and CDR2 SMNVEV (reference sequence). V lost 3 bases to trimming and J lost 4 bases, with 25 bases between them. The CDR3 is 19 amino acids. Sequencing used immunoSEQ multiplex PCR; TCRdb keeps in-frame clones, though not all of them. Here the sample spans approximately 140,000 clones, about 87% being singletons.

The J gene is TRBJ1-5, the V gene TRBV27; maybe TRBD1 (5 bases). This TCR was sampled from a woman aged 70-85 years with renal cell carcinoma. The sequenced sample was blood, obtained from a patient whose treatment included radiotherapy and nephrectomy. DNA for the CDR3: TGTGCCAGCAGTTTCTCCAGGGAGGGTAGGAGAAGAGGGAATCAGCCCCAGCATTTT. This gives the protein CASSFSREGRRRGNQPQHF.